This entry features one T cell receptor (beta chain) sequence. It lacks a known antigen. This specimen belongs to a study of cytomegalovirus exposure and HLA in healthy donors (dated by TCRdb to between 2016 and 2019). Study-level background: An earlier analysis of 550 to 700 of the donors reported approximately 290 Gb of sequence data and 120 million or so unique TCR beta sequences from about 180 million T cells. Approximately 300 gigabases of sequencing data and tens of millions of unique TCR sequences made up an early release that covered approximately 620 HLA-typed donors. Of the 350 to 450 genotyped donors, about 80% fell in the genetic ancestry cluster associated with self-reported Caucasian donors. The study was designed to test whether signatures of past pathogen exposure could be identified by cataloging public T cell receptors. The study profiled the T cell repertoires of 500 to 800 subjects by immunosequencing and related them to cytomegalovirus serostatus. In addition to the first cohort of 666 subjects, a separate validation cohort of 120 different subjects was used. To predict cytomegalovirus infection status, the study combined high-throughput TCR immunosequencing, statistical association of individual TCRs with disease status, and machine learning. A later analysis re-analyzed previously published TCR beta repertoires from roughly 630 donors and added high-resolution HLA genotyping to study TCR occurrence patterns. Rather than using new phenotypic data, the later analysis identified candidate immune exposures from TCR beta sequences and from how often those sequences occurred across donors. An earlier analysis of about 600 of the donors used high-throughput TCR beta sequencing to judge whether each TCR beta V gene segment behaved as functional or pseudogenic. Alongside the repertoire data, information on donor age, sex, ethnicity and CMV serostatus was compiled. In a later genetic analysis, genome-wide SNP genotypes for about 55% of the roughly 700 donors were used, and that subset was treated as a discovery cohort. Every repertoire in the discovery cohort had been generated on one and the same sequencing platform. HLA typing included class I and class II loci at four-digit resolution. Typing coverage differed by locus: A, B, C, DRB1 and DQB1 were typed in about 620-640 donors, DQA1 in about 500, DPA1 in 600 to 610, and DPB1 in about 450. Because of strong linkage in the cohort, four to six DR-DQ haplotypes were treated as single units for association and clustering. On average, around 200,000 unique TCR beta nucleotide sequences were sequenced per donor among a few hundred genotyped donors of the cohort, with about 19% of those sequences being non-productive.

The V end loses 5 bases and the J end loses 3 bases, and a stretch of 11 bases separates them. The CDR3, from cysteine to phenylalanine, totals 14 residues. Only the CDR3 portion is preserved as DNA: 42 bases, with reading frame beginning at the first base. Per the germline V gene (reference sequence), SEHNR is the CDR1 and FQNEAQ is the CDR2. What the study reported, not specific to this receptor: In both the original and validation cohorts, the classifier was reported to diagnose cytomegalovirus status with high specificity and sensitivity. This cohort had only TCR beta chains sequenced, and the lack of alpha or paired-chain data limited which features could be detected. Presence/absence analyses assumed roughly uniform sequencing depth across donors, an assumption that may not hold. In a later analysis, several top co-occurrence clusters were reported to appear linked to parvovirus B19, influenza, CMV and Epstein-Barr virus. According to a later analysis, TCR association rates differed among HLA loci, with DRB1 alleles showing the most associated TCRs and HLA-C alleles showing the fewest. V-gene and J-gene trimming of TCR beta chains was associated with a missense DCLRE1C variant in a later genetic analysis, and the association was replicated in an independent cohort. A further reported finding was that TCR beta sequences accurately predicted the HLA-A and HLA-B alleles for most subjects in the first cohort. When HLA alleles, especially DR and DQ, strongly co-occurred, attributing TCR associations to individual alleles was difficult. While some public TCRs were present in many individuals, most TCR sequences turned up only very rarely across donors. Compared with equally common non-associated chains, HLA-associated TCR beta chains in a later analysis were more clonally expanded and had lower generation probabilities. A group of highly shared sequence variants was considered likely to be a technical artifact of the sequencing pipeline. Because counts were too low, seventeen rarely observed V segments, including chromosome 9 orphons, were excluded from the earlier analysis of 587 of the donors. In a later analysis, 16,951 TCR beta sequences were associated with specific HLA alleles at a false discovery rate of 0.05. Because HLA typing was missing for some donors at each locus, association tests included only the typed subset. The authors suggested that the approach could potentially be extended to other disease states and immunological phenotypes. Immune exposure information for the cohort was limited to CMV serostatus. According to a later analysis, most CMV-associated TCR beta chains appeared to be HLA-restricted, and the HLA associations seemed to be driven largely by CMV exposure. Three of the identified cytomegalovirus-associated TCR beta chains were confirmed in vitro to be specific for cytomegalovirus antigens. Compared with the roughly 710-donor mean, donors in an Asian-associated ancestry cluster had fewer N-insertions in productive TCRs, according to a later genetic analysis. In an earlier analysis of roughly 500 of the donors, most TCR beta V segments appeared in productive rearrangements about 90% or about 30% of the time, broadly matching IMGT annotations. Correlated functional status among segregating V segments might be attributable to linkage disequilibrium, but an unknown experimental factor could not be ruled out. A total of about 180 TCR beta chains were listed by the study as associated with cytomegalovirus. Some IMGT-functional V segments, including TRBV6-2 and TRBV6-3, could not be distinguished by the 87-base-pair reads and were therefore excluded.

In total, 630 or so healthy bone marrow donors made up the cohort. At the time of sampling, all cohort members were nominally healthy, though unrecorded immune exposures were likely present. The donor tested CMV seronegative, placing the donor among the 350 to 400 seronegative members of the cohort. Each donor provided a peripheral blood sample, and peripheral blood mononuclear cells were used for TCR beta sequencing. The Qiagen DNeasy Blood Extraction Kit was used to extract genomic DNA from the blood cell samples. Library preparation was by the immunoSEQ multiplex PCR assay. A mixture of 60 forward primers for TCR Vbeta segments and 13 reverse primers for TCR Jbeta segments was used in the multiplex PCR. The CDR3 region of rearranged TCR beta genes was amplified from genomic DNA with a multiplex PCR assay. The Illumina HiSeq System was used to sequence the amplified TCR beta libraries as 87-base-pair reads. Under the source paper's analysis protocol: A later analysis counted about 80 million unique TCR beta chains across the 550 to 800 repertoires, and 10 million to 12 million of these chains were shared by at least two donors. To remove PCR and sequencing errors, raw reads were error-corrected and collapsed into unique sequences using a nearest-neighbor algorithm that merged closely related sequences. CDR3 sequences were aligned to IMGT reference sequences to assign V, D and J gene segments. For a sequence to be retained, a match of at least six nucleotides to both a V gene segment and a J gene segment was required. Rearrangements were classified as productive when the CDR3 lacked stop codons and remained in frame with V and J, and all other rearrangements were classified as non-productive. CDR3 was defined according to IMGT convention as the region running from the second conserved V-encoded cysteine to the conserved J-encoded phenylalanine. Sequences without an unambiguous match to a single V gene segment were excluded from the earlier analysis of about 630 of the donors. In an earlier analysis of 587 of the donors, a V segment was called functional when productive rearrangements were above 56.7%, and segregating when the standard deviation between donors exceeded 5%. A statistical classification framework was built for diagnosing cytomegalovirus status from the catalog of TCR beta chain sequences. In a later analysis, TCR nucleotide sequences were compared against IMGT/GENE-DB human TR gene sequences so that V and J genes could be assigned. The TCRdist pipeline was used in a later analysis to assign CDR3 sequences and most-parsimonious VDJ recombination scenarios. A later analysis defined each TCR beta chain by its CDR3 amino acid sequence plus V-gene family, and excluded reads lacking a unique V-gene family. To address suspected cross-contamination and a sequencing artifact, a later analysis removed roughly 580 highly shared, low-generation-probability nucleotide sequences. In a later analysis, a clonal expansion index for each public chain was calculated from normalized within-repertoire ranks of inferred template counts. A later analysis computed generation probabilities with a VDJ recombination model fitted to out-of-frame rearrangements, and checked the results against IGoR. A later analysis scored TCR-TCR, TCR-HLA and TCR-CMV co-occurrence with hypergeometric tests, applying a repertoire-size bias correction to TCR pairs. In a later analysis, false discovery rates were estimated by permuting HLA or CMV assignments 20 times. A later analysis grouped co-occurring TCRs with DBSCAN, adding TCRdist sequence similarity when clustering within HLA-allele-positive subsets. Co-occurrence clustering excluded repertoires with fewer than 30,000 or more than 120,000 public chains, plus five with anomalous nucleotide sharing. Entries here come from immuneACCESS through TCRdb and include only in-frame sequences with V and J called. Some clones fail to appear in such tables; in the studies checked, an unresolved V gene covers under half of the shortfall, and the cause of the remainder is unknown. D and trimming were read from the DNA, whereas the V and J calls and clone size are those reported in that table. The sample's table covers roughly 200,000 clones. Approximately 6.5% of the sample is held by the ten biggest clonotypes.

The sequence joins TRBV7-9 to TRBJ1-3; TRBD1 is possibly the D segment (6 matching bases). The receptor's source is a man between 25 and 39 years old in good health and CMV-seronegative. The sample was PBMCs. DNA sequence: TGTGCCAGCAGCCCACAGGGCGGTGGAAACACCATATATTTT. Translation gives CASSPQGGGNTIYF.